The next 27 T cell receptor beta chains were all read from a single sample in a study of blood T cell repertoires in COVID-19. The assay was immunoSEQ multiplex PCR, and TCRdb's table has in-frame clones only and misses some. The profile shows about 110,000 clones, approximately 79% of them singletons. The source material was peripheral blood. The source of these receptors is a woman over 75 with active or convalescent COVID-19.

The chain couples TRBV20-1 to TRBJ1-1; the match to TRBD1 covers 7 bases. With 3 bases clipped from V and 4 bases from J, the junction kept 8 bases outside the gene matches. The CDR3 sequence is 14 residues long. Per germline, CDR1 DFQATT and CDR2 SNEGSKA (reference sequence). Written as DNA, the CDR3 is TGCAGTGCTAGTTCAGGGGGTGGTGGCACTGAAGCTTTCTTT. Amino acids: CSASSGGGGTEAFF.

The rearrangement uses TRBV9 and TRBJ2-3; 10 bases align to TRBD2. The CDR3 covers 15 residues. After removal of 2 bases from V and 3 bases from J, the junction contained 3 bases not matched to a gene. Germline-derived CDR1 and CDR2 are SGDLS and YYNGEE. CDR3 in DNA: TGTGCCAGCAGCGTCAGCGGGAGGGCGACAGATACGCAGTATTTT. This encodes CASSVSGRATDTQYF.

The V gene is TRBV10-1, the J gene TRBJ2-7; the match to TRBD1 covers 8 bases. Per germline, CDR1 WNHNN and CDR2 SYGVQD (reference sequence). The V and J ends lost 6 bases and 4 bases, in that order; junction bases with no gene match: 11. This CDR3 spans 15 amino acids. The CDR3 nucleotides read TGCGCCAGCAGCTTTGGGACAGGAACAAGGTACGAGCAGTACTTC. The encoded protein is CASSFGTGTRYEQYF.

The CDR3 nucleotides are TGTGCCAGCAGCTCCCCAGGGGGTAGCACAGATACGCAGTATTTT. Translated, it gives CASSSPGGSTDTQYF. The genes are TRBV7-2 and TRBJ2-3; 7 positions match TRBD1. Germline values: CDR1 SGHTA, CDR2 FQGNSA. The CDR3 is made up of 15 amino acids. J was trimmed by 0 bases and V by 4 bases; bases with no gene match: 4.

The rearrangement uses TRBV28 and TRBJ2-3, with 9 bases that match TRBD2. The CDR3 is made up of 21 amino acids. Trimming removed 3 bases from V and 0 bases from J; junction bases left unmatched: 19. CDR1 and CDR2 from the germline V gene are MDHEN and SYDVKM. CDR3 coding DNA: TGTGCCAGCAGTTTGGCGGGATTGGCGGGAGGGCCGAGGGAGAGCACAGATACGCAGTATTTT. It encodes CASSLAGLAGGPRESTDTQYF.

The CDR3 reads CSASQGEASAYEQYF. In DNA, the CDR3 is TGCAGTGCTAGTCAGGGGGAGGCTAGCGCATACGAGCAGTACTTC. The J gene is TRBJ2-7, the V gene TRBV20-1; a weak D match, TRBD1 (7 bases). The germline V and J ends were trimmed by 3 bases and 4 bases, with 19 bases remaining between them. The CDR3 has 15 residues. Germline V CDR1 and CDR2: DFQATT, SNEGSKA (reference sequence).

V gene TRBV5-4 combines with J gene TRBJ2-1; TRBD2 is a possible D gene (6 bases). Trimming removed 4 bases at V and 9 bases at J, with 11 bases between. The CDR3 extends over 12 amino acids. Germline V gene sequence: CDR1 SGHNT, CDR2 YYREEE (reference sequence). CDR3 residues: CASSGGSGEQFF. The CDR3 DNA is TGTGCCAGCAGCGGGGGGTCCGGTGAGCAGTTCTTC.

In DNA form, the CDR3 reads TGTGCCAGCACCCTGAGGACTATTGGCACCGGGGAGCTGTTTTTT. It yields the protein CASTLRTIGTGELFF. The chain uses TRBV27 and TRBJ2-2, with D perhaps matching TRBD2 (6 bases). CDR1 and CDR2 (germline): MNHEY, SMNVEV (reference sequence). The CDR3 runs 15 residues. V gave up 7 bases and J gave up 4 bases, with 16 bases separating them.

This chain connects TRBV10-3 to TRBJ1-5; D gene unclear. This CDR3 has 15 amino acids. Trimming removed 5 bases from V and 1 base from J, with 12 bases in between. Germline lookup yields CDR1 ENHRY and CDR2 SYGVKD. This CDR3 is CAISPGTLSNQPQHF. DNA for the CDR3: TGTGCCATCAGTCCAGGCACTTTGAGCAATCAGCCCCAGCATTTT.

The rearrangement joins TRBV28 to TRBJ2-7; 8 nucleotides align to TRBD1. This CDR3 spans 13 amino acids. J gave up 3 bases and V 6 bases, and 4 bases lay outside the gene matches. Germline CDR1 and CDR2: MDHEN and SYDVKM. CDR3 sequence (DNA): TGTGCCAGCAGAGGACAGGGTTTCTACGAGCAGTACTTC. As protein: CASRGQGFYEQYF.

The chain employs TRBV6-6 and TRBJ1-1; 8 bases fit TRBD1. The germline gives CDR1 MNHNY, CDR2 SVGAGI (reference sequence). The CDR3 runs to 13 residues. J gave up 5 bases and V 6 bases, and 5 bases lay outside the gene matches. This CDR3 is CASRPNRGTEAFF. The CDR3 DNA sequence: TGTGCCAGCAGACCGAACAGGGGGACTGAAGCTTTCTTT.

The chain is built from TRBV6-5 and TRBJ2-1, with 8 bases fitting TRBD2. The V gene's germline CDR1 is MNHEY and CDR2 SVGAGI. The CDR3 covers 15 residues. J was trimmed by 6 bases and V by 4 bases; bases with no gene match: 8. This chain's CDR3 is CASSFGNSGINEQFF. CDR3 sequence (DNA): TGTGCCAGCAGTTTTGGTAATAGCGGGATCAATGAGCAGTTCTTC.

This chain uses TRBV5-1 with TRBJ2-3; D may be TRBD1 (5 bases). The CDR3 consists of 15 residues. The ends were cut back, 0 bases at V and 4 bases at J, with 12 bases in the middle. Germline-derived CDR1 and CDR2 are SGHRS and YFSETQ. The CDR3 DNA is TGCGCCAGCAGCTTGGGACAGTTCAGGGCAGATACGCAGTATTTT. The encoded protein is CASSLGQFRADTQYF.

The chain couples TRBV7-2 to TRBJ2-1; 10 bases match TRBD2. V was pared by 2 bases and J by 4 bases, with 8 bases of the junction left unmatched. CDR1 and CDR2 from the germline V gene are SGHTA and FQGNSA. The CDR3 is made up of 17 amino acids. The DNA of the CDR3 is TGTGCCAGCAGCTTAACTCCCGGACTAGCGGATTACAATGAGCAGTTCTTC. It codes for CASSLTPGLADYNEQFF.

The genes are TRBV29-1 and TRBJ1-2; D may be TRBD1 (6 bases). CDR3 length equals 13 residues. V lost 0 bases and J lost 8, with 13 bases in between. CDR1 is SQVTM and CDR2 is ANQGSEA in the germline V gene. For the CDR3, the DNA is TGCAGCGTTGAAGACTCCGACAGGCTAGGCTACACCTTC. Residues: CSVEDSDRLGYTF.

As concerns this clone: At one boundary the junction diverges from the germline segment, which might be a read error. In the same sample, other DNA sequences code for this CDR3. V and J are TRBV10-3 and TRBJ1-1, with D possibly matching TRBD1 (6 bases). The CDR3 has 14 residues. Per germline, CDR1 ENHRY and CDR2 SYGVKD. The CDR3 DNA sequence: TGTGCCATCAGTACGACATCAGGGGACACCGAAGCTTTCTTT. Its protein is CAISTTSGDTEAFF.

The genes are TRBV12-2 and TRBJ2-7; no check of the table's D call, TRBD2, against the DNA was made. TRBV12-2 is a pseudogene locus. This CDR3 has 14 amino acids. The DNA of the CDR3 is TGTGCAAGTCGCTTGCGGCGGGAGAACTACGAGCAGTACTTC. This encodes CASRLRRENYEQYF.

The chain carries TRBV11-3 and TRBJ2-7; D not certain. The CDR3 has 13 residues. Germline CDR1 is SGHNT and CDR2 is YENEEA. V lost 1 base and J 2 bases, leaving 6 bases between the germline ends. CDR3 sequence: CASSLGVTYEQYF. The CDR3 DNA follows: TGTGCCAGCAGCTTAGGAGTAACCTACGAGCAGTACTTC.

This clone was picked up a small number of times. V and J are TRBV5-4 and TRBJ1-1; D uncertain. Germline V gene sequence: CDR1 SGHNT, CDR2 YYREEE (reference sequence). The CDR3 covers 14 residues. Trimming stripped 1 base from V and 1 base from J, with 8 bases between. The CDR3 sequence is CASSLMGQNTEAFF. CDR3 nucleotides: TGTGCCAGCAGCTTGATGGGCCAGAACACTGAAGCTTTCTTT.

This clone was recorded only once. This chain connects TRBV19 to TRBJ2-1, with 9 bases lining up with TRBD2. The CDR3 sequence is 16 residues long. Trimming took 5 bases from V and 0 from J; bases not matched to a gene: 5. Germline V gene data show CDR1 as LNHDA and CDR2 as SQIVND (reference sequence). The chain's CDR3 is CASSGLAPHSYNEQFF. Written as DNA, the CDR3 is TGTGCCAGTAGTGGACTAGCGCCACACTCCTACAATGAGCAGTTCTTC.

The chain links TRBV15 to TRBJ2-7; no firm D call. Deletions cut 0 bases from V and 4 bases from J, with 10 bases between. CDR1 is LNHNV and CDR2 is YYDKDF in the germline V gene (reference sequence). This CDR3 contains 14 residues. The CDR3 region has the DNA TGTGCCACCAGCAGAGATGACTCCTGGTACGAGCAGTACTTC. Amino acid sequence: CATSRDDSWYEQYF.

The gene calls are TRBV7-8 and TRBJ1-6, with D hard to call. CDR1 SGHVS and CDR2 FQNEAQ come from the germline V gene. Trimming took off 5 bases at V and 7 bases at J, with 15 bases between the two ends. The CDR3 loop spans 15 amino acids. DNA of the CDR3: TGTGCCAGCAGCCCCGCGGTAGGAGGGAATTCACCCCTCCACTTT. Its protein product is CASSPAVGGNSPLHF.

This chain joins TRBV27 and TRBJ2-5, with TRBD2 as a possible D gene (6 bases). The CDR3 totals 15 residues. V lost 7 bases, J lost 5 bases, and 20 bases lay in between. CDR1 is MNHEY and CDR2 is SMNVEV in the germline V gene (reference sequence). In DNA, the CDR3 is TGTGCCAGCATCCCGCGGGGCATCCCTGGGGAGACCCAGTACTTC. Its translation is CASIPRGIPGETQYF.

This clone came up once. The genes are TRBV9 and TRBJ1-1; possibly TRBD1 for D (6 bases). Between the trimmed V and J ends, which lost 2 bases and 10 bases, there was a span of 15 bases. The CDR3 contains 13 residues. Germline CDR1 is SGDLS and CDR2 is YYNGEE. CDR3 in amino acids: CASSVAQGSRAFF. CDR3 bases: TGTGCCAGCAGCGTTGCACAGGGTTCCCGAGCTTTCTTT. Full variable domain (missing parts from reference TRBV9 and TRBJ1-1): DSGVTQTPKHLITATGQRVTLRCSPRSGDLSVYWYQQSLDQGLQFLIQYYNGEERAKGNILERFSAQQFPDLHSELNLSSLELGDSALYFCASSVAQGSRAFFGQGTRLTVV.

The genes are TRBV5-1 and TRBJ2-5; possibly TRBD2 for D (5 bases). The CDR3 covers 15 residues. The germline gives CDR1 SGHRS, CDR2 YFSETQ. Trimming cost V 1 base and J 2 bases, with 12 bases left between them. The CDR3 protein is CASSLSWSGQETQYF. CDR3 bases: TGCGCCAGCAGCTTGAGTTGGTCGGGGCAAGAGACCCAGTACTTC.

This chain links TRBV6-5 with TRBJ1-1; no reliable D call. The CDR3 runs 15 residues. Trimming cost V 0 bases and J 0 bases, with 8 bases left between them. Germline values: CDR1 MNHEY, CDR2 SVGAGI. The CDR3 DNA reads as TGTGCCAGCAGTTACTCTCCAGTGATGAACACTGAAGCTTTCTTT. This encodes CASSYSPVMNTEAFF.

This chain links TRBV2 with TRBJ2-7, with TRBD2 matching 10 bases. Germline CDR1 and CDR2: SNHLY and FYNNEI. Unmatched junction bases numbered 2, after V lost 3 bases and J lost 0 bases. The length of the CDR3 is 15 residues. The CDR3 loop is CASSDGLAASYEQYF. The CDR3 DNA follows: TGTGCCAGCAGTGACGGACTAGCGGCCTCCTACGAGCAGTACTTC.